What follows are 2 T cell receptor beta chains derived from one specimen sequenced in a study of CDR3 diversity in severe acne. From the PCR reads, TCRdb called clonotypes with MiXCR, one entry per CDR3 protein. The table shows about 86,000 distinct CDR3 sequences, with 51% occurring only once. Sequencing was done on a sample of blood. Every receptor here comes from a male donor in good health, without acne.

V usage is TRBV9 and J usage is TRBJ2-7; D tentatively reads TRBD1 or TRBD2 (5 bases each). The CDR3 extends over 14 amino acids. V shed 4 bases and J shed 0 bases, with 11 bases lying between them. Germline values: CDR1 SGDLS, CDR2 YYNGEE. CDR3 residues: CASSLGESSYEQYF. DNA for the CDR3: TGTGCCAGCAGCCTGGGGGAGAGCTCCTACGAGCAGTACTTC.

This clonotype occurred many times. J is TRBJ2-7 and V is TRBV5-6; D is unresolved. V shed 4 bases and J shed 7 bases, with 18 bases lying between them. The CDR3 consists of 14 residues. Per germline, CDR1 SGHDT and CDR2 YYEEEE. The CDR3 protein is CASSPTDIYGEQYF. Here the CDR3 DNA reads TGTGCCAGCAGCCCCACTGACATCTATGGGGAGCAGTACTTC.